The rows below give T cell receptor beta chains drawn from one sample of a study of blood T cell repertoires in COVID-19. Some clones are missing from TCRdb's copy, which holds only in-frame ones; the method was immunoSEQ multiplex PCR. The sample lists some 210,000 clones, around 82% occurring once. The sequencing sample was made of peripheral blood. These receptor sequences come from a man in his fifties with active or convalescent COVID-19. Each CDR3 is given with its conserved first and last residue. D genes are given only for firm matches. Part of the rows lack a size; the others show once, few, many or a class for expanded clones.

clone size: .; V gene: TRBV18; D gene: TRBD1; J gene: TRBJ1-3; CDR3 DNA: TGTGCCAGCTCACCGATGCCCGGGACAGAGGGAAACACCATATATTTT; CDR3 protein: CASSPMPGTEGNTIYF
clone size: .; V gene: TRBV28; D gene: .; J gene: TRBJ1-2; CDR3 DNA: TGTGCCAGCAGTTTGGACAGTTATGGCTACACCTTC; CDR3 protein: CASSLDSYGYTF
clone size: .; V gene: TRBV25-1; D gene: TRBD2; J gene: TRBJ2-5; CDR3 DNA: TGTGCCAGCAGTGAAGAACGGGGGGGCCTAGAGACCCAGTACTTC; CDR3 protein: CASSEERGGLETQYF
clone size: .; V gene: TRBV25-1; D gene: .; J gene: TRBJ1-2; CDR3 DNA: TGTGCCAGCAGTGTCGGGGAGAGTGGCTATGGCTACACCTTC; CDR3 protein: CASSVGESGYGYTF
clone size: .; V gene: TRBV2; D gene: .; J gene: TRBJ1-6; CDR3 DNA: TGTGCCAGCAAGAGGGGAGGAGGGGACCGTTCACCCCTCCACTTT; CDR3 protein: CASKRGGGDRSPLHF
clone size: few; V gene: TRBV15; D gene: TRBD2; J gene: TRBJ2-7; CDR3 DNA: TGTGCCACCAGCAGAGTGCGGGAGAGTATCAACGAGCAGTACTTC; CDR3 protein: CATSRVRESINEQYF
clone size: .; V gene: TRBV7-6; D gene: TRBD1; J gene: TRBJ1-1; CDR3 DNA: TGTGCCAGCAGCTCTACAGGGGGCGCGACTGAAGCTTTCTTT; CDR3 protein: CASSSTGGATEAFF
clone size: .; V gene: TRBV7-2; D gene: TRBD2; J gene: TRBJ2-7; CDR3 DNA: TGTGCCAGCAGCCCAAGTACCTCGGGACTACCAGCCTACGAGCAGTACTTC; CDR3 protein: CASSPSTSGLPAYEQYF
clone size: .; V gene: TRBV24-1; D gene: TRBD2; J gene: TRBJ2-7; CDR3 DNA: TGTGCCACCAGTGATTCCGCCGCGGCTAGCGGGATGTACGAGCAGTACTTC; CDR3 protein: CATSDSAAASGMYEQYF
clone size: .; V gene: TRBV30; D gene: TRBD1; J gene: TRBJ1-1; CDR3 DNA: TGTGCCTGGAGTGTAAAAGACAGGGGGCGTACTGAAGCTTTCTTT; CDR3 protein: CAWSVKDRGRTEAFF
clone size: .; V gene: TRBV28; D gene: TRBD1; J gene: TRBJ1-5; CDR3 DNA: TGTGCCAGCAGTCTACAGGGGGTTCAGGGGCCCCAGCATTTT; CDR3 protein: CASSLQGVQGPQHF
clone size: .; V gene: TRBV27; D gene: .; J gene: TRBJ1-1; CDR3 DNA: TGTGCCAGCAGTTTCCTTCAGGGAAACGTGAACACTGAAGCTTTCTTT; CDR3 protein: CASSFLQGNVNTEAFF
clone size: .; V gene: TRBV9; D gene: .; J gene: TRBJ2-7; CDR3 DNA: TGTGCCAGCAGCCCCACAGGCCAAGGTGTGTACGAGCAGTACTTC; CDR3 protein: CASSPTGQGVYEQYF
clone size: .; V gene: TRBV9; D gene: TRBD2; J gene: TRBJ2-3; CDR3 DNA: TGTGCCAGCAGCGTAGCTGGGCTAGCGGGAGACGGAAAGTATTTT; CDR3 protein: CASSVAGLAGDGKYF
clone size: .; V gene: TRBV2; D gene: .; J gene: TRBJ1-1; CDR3 DNA: TGTGCCAGCAGTGTGGAGGGACCCAGCACTGAAGCTTTCTTT; CDR3 protein: CASSVEGPSTEAFF
clone size: .; V gene: TRBV13; D gene: .; J gene: TRBJ2-5; CDR3 DNA: TGTGCCAGCAGCTTATTCCGGGGAAGGGTCCAAGAGACCCAGTACTTC; CDR3 protein: CASSLFRGRVQETQYF
clone size: .; V gene: TRBV11-2; D gene: TRBD1; J gene: TRBJ2-1; CDR3 DNA: TGTGCCAGCAGCTTATTTGAGGGACAGGGAGGTAATGAGCAGTTCTTC; CDR3 protein: CASSLFEGQGGNEQFF
clone size: .; V gene: TRBV6-6; D gene: .; J gene: TRBJ2-2; CDR3 DNA: TGTGCCAGCAGCCTACCGGGACAACGATACACCGGGGAGCTGTTTTTT; CDR3 protein: CASSLPGQRYTGELFF
clone size: .; V gene: TRBV18; D gene: .; J gene: TRBJ1-2; CDR3 DNA: TGTGCCAGCTCACCAAGTAAGGGGCCTCTGGGCTACACCTTC; CDR3 protein: CASSPSKGPLGYTF
clone size: .; V gene: TRBV3-1/TRBV3-2; D gene: TRBD2; J gene: TRBJ2-3; CDR3 DNA: TGTGCCAGCAGTCCCGGACTAGCGGGGGTCACAGATACGCAGTATTTT; CDR3 protein: CASSPGLAGVTDTQYF
clone size: .; V gene: TRBV12-3/TRBV12-4; D gene: .; J gene: TRBJ1-1; CDR3 DNA: TGTGCCAGCAGTTTAGGGGGCGGAAAAGCTTTCTTT; CDR3 protein: CASSLGGGKAFF
clone size: .; V gene: TRBV9; D gene: .; J gene: TRBJ1-1; CDR3 DNA: TGTGCCAGCAGCGATCCGGGGGGTACTGAAGCTTTCTTT; CDR3 protein: CASSDPGGTEAFF
clone size: .; V gene: TRBV3-1/TRBV3-2; D gene: .; J gene: TRBJ2-3; CDR3 DNA: TGTGCCAGCAGCCAAGAGGGGTTATCGGGAGTTTCGACAGATACGCAGTATTTT; CDR3 protein: CASSQEGLSGVSTDTQYF
clone size: .; V gene: TRBV4-3; D gene: TRBD1; J gene: TRBJ1-2; CDR3 DNA: TGCGCCAGCAGCCAAGATCCCCAGGGGGAGTATGGCTACACCTTC; CDR3 protein: CASSQDPQGEYGYTF
clone size: .; V gene: TRBV5-1; D gene: TRBD2; J gene: TRBJ2-3; CDR3 DNA: TGCGCCAGCAGCCCCAGGACTAGCGGGGGGTTTACACACACAGATACGCAGTATTTT; CDR3 protein: CASSPRTSGGFTHTDTQYF
clone size: .; V gene: TRBV5-6; D gene: .; J gene: TRBJ2-7; CDR3 DNA: TGTGCCAGCAGCTTGCTCAGAACAGCTTACGAGCAGTACTTC; CDR3 protein: CASSLLRTAYEQYF
clone size: .; V gene: TRBV6-5; D gene: .; J gene: TRBJ1-2; CDR3 DNA: TGTGCCAGCCAGGAGGGAGCAGGACATGGCTACACCTTC; CDR3 protein: CASQEGAGHGYTF
clone size: few; V gene: TRBV5-1; D gene: .; J gene: TRBJ1-2; CDR3 DNA: TGCGCCAGCAGCTTGGGAGGGGGTAGTAACTATGGCTACACCTTC; CDR3 protein: CASSLGGGSNYGYTF
clone size: .; V gene: TRBV19; D gene: .; J gene: TRBJ1-3; CDR3 DNA: TGTGCCAGTAGTACCCAGGCAGTATCGGGAGGAAACACCATATATTTT; CDR3 protein: CASSTQAVSGGNTIYF
clone size: .; V gene: TRBV30; D gene: .; J gene: TRBJ1-4; CDR3 DNA: TGTGCCTGGAGAACCCCTGGTGGGAGTAATGAAAAACTGTTTTTT; CDR3 protein: CAWRTPGGSNEKLFF
clone size: few; V gene: TRBV5-4; D gene: TRBD1; J gene: TRBJ1-2; CDR3 DNA: TGTGCCAGCAGCTTGGGAGGACAGGGTTATGGCTACACCTTC; CDR3 protein: CASSLGGQGYGYTF
clone size: once; V gene: TRBV30; D gene: .; J gene: TRBJ2-1; CDR3 DNA: TGTGCCTGGTCCCCACTGGGGGGGGCGAGCCGGGACTCCTACAATGAGCAGTTCTTC; CDR3 protein: CAWSPLGGASRDSYNEQFF
clone size: .; V gene: TRBV5-6; D gene: TRBD1; J gene: TRBJ2-7; CDR3 DNA: TGTGCCAGCAGTTGGACAGGGTTCTACGAGCAGTACTTC; CDR3 protein: CASSWTGFYEQYF
clone size: .; V gene: TRBV5-5; D gene: TRBD1; J gene: TRBJ1-5; CDR3 DNA: TGTGCCAGCAGCTCCGACGGGACAGCGAATCAGCCCCAGCATTTT; CDR3 protein: CASSSDGTANQPQHF
clone size: .; V gene: TRBV28; D gene: .; J gene: TRBJ1-4; CDR3 DNA: TGTGCCAGCAGTGTGGGGGGAGGGACTGGTGAAAAACTGTTTTTT; CDR3 protein: CASSVGGGTGEKLFF
clone size: once; V gene: TRBV19; D gene: TRBD1; J gene: TRBJ2-5; CDR3 DNA: TGTGCCAGTAGTATAGGGACAGGCCGCCAAGAGACCCAGTACTTC; CDR3 protein: CASSIGTGRQETQYF
clone size: .; V gene: TRBV14; D gene: .; J gene: TRBJ1-4; CDR3 DNA: TGTGCCAGCAGTCCGGGGGAGACTAATGAAAAACTGTTTTTT; CDR3 protein: CASSPGETNEKLFF
clone size: .; V gene: TRBV28; D gene: .; J gene: TRBJ1-2; CDR3 DNA: TGTGCCAGCAGACAGGGTTTCGGCTACACCTTC; CDR3 protein: CASRQGFGYTF
clone size: .; V gene: TRBV19; D gene: .; J gene: TRBJ1-2; CDR3 DNA: TGTGCCAGTAGTATCCCAGGGATTGTGAATGGCTACACCTTC; CDR3 protein: CASSIPGIVNGYTF
clone size: once; V gene: TRBV12-3/TRBV12-4; D gene: .; J gene: TRBJ2-7; CDR3 DNA: TGTGCCAGCAGCCCACAGCGGTGGGGCGAGCAGTACTTC; CDR3 protein: CASSPQRWGEQYF
clone size: .; V gene: TRBV19; D gene: .; J gene: TRBJ1-5; CDR3 DNA: TGTGCCAGTAAGGTGTTGGGGCAGGGAGGAATTCAGCCCCAGCATTTT; CDR3 protein: CASKVLGQGGIQPQHF
clone size: once; V gene: TRBV3-1/TRBV3-2; D gene: .; J gene: TRBJ1-1; CDR3 DNA: TGTGCCAGCAGCCAAGATGCGGCAGGGGTTGGTATGAACACTGAAGCTTTCTTT; CDR3 protein: CASSQDAAGVGMNTEAFF
clone size: .; V gene: TRBV6-5; D gene: .; J gene: TRBJ1-2; CDR3 DNA: TGTGCCAGCAGTTACACGGTGATCTATGGCTACACCTTC; CDR3 protein: CASSYTVIYGYTF
clone size: .; V gene: TRBV6-5; D gene: .; J gene: TRBJ1-1; CDR3 DNA: TGTGCCAGCAGTTACTCCGGTGAAGCTTTCTTT; CDR3 protein: CASSYSGEAFF
clone size: .; V gene: TRBV10-3; D gene: .; J gene: TRBJ2-4; CDR3 DNA: TGTGCCTCCGGGGTAGCCAAAAACATTCAGTACTTC; CDR3 protein: CASGVAKNIQYF
clone size: .; V gene: TRBV7-2; D gene: TRBD1; J gene: TRBJ1-1; CDR3 DNA: TGTGCCAGCAGCTCCGCCGGGGCAGGGGGCTGGGGCACTGAAGCTTTCTTT; CDR3 protein: CASSSAGAGGWGTEAFF
clone size: .; V gene: TRBV6-5; D gene: .; J gene: TRBJ1-2; CDR3 DNA: TGTGCCAGCAGCCCCGACAGACACTATGGCTACACCTTC; CDR3 protein: CASSPDRHYGYTF
clone size: .; V gene: TRBV9; D gene: .; J gene: TRBJ1-1; CDR3 DNA: TGTGCCAGCAGCGCTCTCCGGTGGACTGAAGCTTTCTTT; CDR3 protein: CASSALRWTEAFF
clone size: .; V gene: TRBV6-5; D gene: .; J gene: TRBJ2-7; CDR3 DNA: TGTGCCAGCAGTCAACAGGGCTACGAGCAGTACTTC; CDR3 protein: CASSQQGYEQYF
clone size: .; V gene: TRBV4-3; D gene: TRBD2; J gene: TRBJ2-2; CDR3 DNA: TGCGCCAGCAGCCTACTAGCGGGGGGGACCGGGGAGCTGTTTTTT; CDR3 protein: CASSLLAGGTGELFF
clone size: .; V gene: TRBV6-5; D gene: TRBD1; J gene: TRBJ2-7; CDR3 DNA: TGTGCCGCCAGACAGGGGGCTACGGGGGCGCAGTACTTC; CDR3 protein: CAARQGATGAQYF
clone size: few; V gene: TRBV6-5; D gene: .; J gene: TRBJ1-3; CDR3 DNA: TGTGCCGCCACCAGGCAAAACACCATATATTTT; CDR3 protein: CAATRQNTIYF
clone size: .; V gene: TRBV9; D gene: TRBD2; J gene: TRBJ2-3; CDR3 DNA: TGTGCCAGCAGCGTAGAGATGGGGACGGGGGGTTGGGATACGCAGTATTTT; CDR3 protein: CASSVEMGTGGWDTQYF
clone size: few; V gene: TRBV4-3; D gene: TRBD1; J gene: TRBJ2-2; CDR3 DNA: TGCGCCAGCAGCCAAGGGCTTCCAGGGGGCGCGTCTGGGGAGCTGTTTTTT; CDR3 protein: CASSQGLPGGASGELFF